A selection of T cell receptor beta chains follows, all from one sample in a study of OX40 agonist ivuxolimab in advanced cancers. Clones were sequenced by immunoSEQ multiplex PCR, and TCRdb holds only the in-frame ones, with some missing. The sample yields 87,000 or so clones, approximately 85% seen once. The source was CD4+ or CD8+ T cells sorted from blood, collected in a trial of the OX40 agonist ivuxolimab. The receptors stem from an adult with an advanced solid tumor such as melanoma, head and neck, liver or kidney cancer. CDR3s leave out the opening cysteine and the closing phenylalanine or tryptophan. D genes are given only for firm matches.

D,J,V,CDR3
NA,TRBJ2-3,TRBV4-2,ASSQDQRDTQY
NA,TRBJ2-2,TRBV5-1,ASTILRAGAGELF
NA,TRBJ2-3,TRBV7-9,ASSFDSLRTDTQY
NA,TRBJ1-2,TRBV29-1,SVDSGADGYT
NA,TRBJ2-4,TRBV19,ASSRDGRNIQY
NA,TRBJ2-3,TRBV19,ASSIQETSTDTQY
NA,TRBJ2-5,TRBV4-1,ASSQVLGPRGGETQY
NA,TRBJ2-7,TRBV7-2,ASTSWGSISYEQY
NA,TRBJ2-1,TRBV4-1,ASSQEGLVGSGPGNEQF
NA,TRBJ2-7,TRBV6-6,ASSRGRSYEQY
NA,TRBJ2-2,TRBV5-6,ASSLARSNTGELF
NA,TRBJ2-7,TRBV7-9,ASSGGDHEQY
NA,TRBJ2-1,TRBV7-9,ASSSIITGTSHYNEQF
NA,TRBJ2-3,TRBV5-1,ASHETEDTQY
NA,TRBJ2-7,TRBV9,ASSVAQGSGQY
NA,TRBJ2-7,TRBV27,ASRATQGLVYEQY
NA,TRBJ1-1,TRBV9,ASSAGLDTEAF
NA,TRBJ2-2,TRBV11-3,ASRGGENTGELF
NA,TRBJ2-7,TRBV18,ASSPPVEGHEQY
NA,TRBJ1-4,TRBV28,ASSSPLTLGLF
TRBD1,NA,TRBV9,ASSVGGTDYEQY
TRBD2,TRBJ2-2,TRBV5-4,ASSLSGRDTGELF